This TCR beta chain was documented in a study of blood T cell repertoires in COVID-19. For the study at large: Researchers got acute and convalescent COVID-19 samples from the United States, Italy and Spain. From T cells, B-cell-depleted T cells, or PBMCs came the material, which was cDNA or gDNA.

The method was immunoSEQ multiplex PCR; TCRdb's version includes in-frame clones alone and lacks a portion of them. The table lists roughly 86,000 clones, 91% of them singletons. The V segment lost 0 bases and the J segment 8 bases; nucleotides outside the gene matches: 4. Germline V gene lookup returns CDR1 SGHRS and CDR2 YFSETQ. The CDR3 length is 14 residues. This receptor was taken from a woman aged 45-65 years in a cohort sampled during active COVID-19. The chain recombines TRBV5-1 with TRBJ1-4; 7 nucleotides line up with TRBD1. Material: peripheral blood. The CDR3 loop is CASSLEDRREKLFF. In DNA form, the CDR3 reads TGCGCCAGCAGCTTGGAGGACAGGCGGGAAAAACTGTTTTTT.